Sequencing of this T cell receptor (delta chain) was carried out in a study of Vδ1+ human thymocytes. Study-level points and caveats: In the thymus, TRG and TRD repertoires looked highly polyclonal with Gaussian CDR3 lengths.

Sequences come from RNA converted to cDNA by reverse transcription. The CDR3 regions were amplified by multiplex PCR from V-gene primers to a constant-region primer. TCRdb reran clone calling via CATT on the multiplex PCR reads. The sample shows 23,000 or so delta-chain clones, around 7.7% of them seen only once. CDR1 is TSWWSYY, CDR2 QGS, per germline. The CDR3 runs to 20 residues. Losses at the gene ends were 0 bases for V and 0 bases for J; bases not matched to a gene: 13. This clone was seen a handful of times. As yet, its antigen is unknown. The clonotype originates from a girl under three years old who had congenital heart surgery. Sequencing was carried out using Vdelta1+ gamma-delta thymocytes from the thymus. Subset given: FACS-sorted CD3+ TCRalphabeta- TCRVdelta1+ TCRVdelta2- thymocytes. The chain carries TRDV1 and TRDJ1; 10 bases agree with TRDD3. CDR3 sequence reads: CALGELPIPLLGDYTDKLIF. The CDR3 DNA reads as TGTGCTCTTGGGGAACTACCTATTCCGTTACTGGGGGATTACACCGATAAACTCATCTTT.